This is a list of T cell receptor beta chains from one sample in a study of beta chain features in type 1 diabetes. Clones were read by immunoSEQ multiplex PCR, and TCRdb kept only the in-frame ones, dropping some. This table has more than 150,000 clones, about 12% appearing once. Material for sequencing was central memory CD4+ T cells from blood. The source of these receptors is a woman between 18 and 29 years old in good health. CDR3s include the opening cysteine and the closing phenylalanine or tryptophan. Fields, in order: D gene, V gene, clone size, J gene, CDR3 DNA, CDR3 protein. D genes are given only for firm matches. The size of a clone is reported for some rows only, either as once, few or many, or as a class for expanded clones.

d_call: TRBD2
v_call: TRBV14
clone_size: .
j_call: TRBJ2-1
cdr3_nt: TGTGCCAGCAGCCACCTAGCGGGAGGGCCTTACAATGAGCAGTTCTTC
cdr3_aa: CASSHLAGGPYNEQFF

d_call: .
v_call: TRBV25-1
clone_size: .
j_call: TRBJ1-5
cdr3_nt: TGTGCCAGCAGTGACCAGTTTAGCAATCAGCCCCAGCATTTT
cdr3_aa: CASSDQFSNQPQHF

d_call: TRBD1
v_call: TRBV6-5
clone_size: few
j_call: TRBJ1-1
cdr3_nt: TGTGCCAGCAGTGTCCTCCGGACAGGGTTCGCTTTCTTT
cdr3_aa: CASSVLRTGFAFF

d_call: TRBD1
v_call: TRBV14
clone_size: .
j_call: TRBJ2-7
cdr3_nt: TGTGCCAGCAACAGGGGAAGGGGCGAGCAGTACTTC
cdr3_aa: CASNRGRGEQYF

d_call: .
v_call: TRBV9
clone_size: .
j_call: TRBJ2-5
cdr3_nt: TGTGCCAGCAGCGTCCATGGAAGGGGAGAGACCCAGTACTTC
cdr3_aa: CASSVHGRGETQYF

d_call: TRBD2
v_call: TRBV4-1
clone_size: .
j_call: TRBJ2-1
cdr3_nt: TGCGCCAGCAGCCGAACATTACGACCCGTGGGAGCGGGAGGGCACAATGAGCAGTTCTTC
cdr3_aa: CASSRTLRPVGAGGHNEQFF

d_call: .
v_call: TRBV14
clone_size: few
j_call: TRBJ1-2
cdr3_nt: TGTGCCAGCAGCCCCCGCGGCACACCTTCTCGATATGGCTACACCTTC
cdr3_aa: CASSPRGTPSRYGYTF

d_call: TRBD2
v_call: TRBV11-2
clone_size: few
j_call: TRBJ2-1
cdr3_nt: TGTGCCAGCAGCTCCGGTAGCGGGAGGGGGGGACTCAATGAGCAGTTCTTC
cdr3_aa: CASSSGSGRGGLNEQFF

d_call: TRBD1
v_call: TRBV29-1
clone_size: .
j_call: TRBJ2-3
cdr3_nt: TGCAGCCCCCGTGGACAGGGGGGGGATACGCAGTATTTT
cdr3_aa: CSPRGQGGDTQYF

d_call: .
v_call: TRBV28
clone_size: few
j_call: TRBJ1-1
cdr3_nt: TGTGCCAGCAAGGACAGTAACACTGAAGCTTTCTTT
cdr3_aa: CASKDSNTEAFF

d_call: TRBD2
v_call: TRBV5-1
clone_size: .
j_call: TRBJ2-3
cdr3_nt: TGCGCCAGCAGCTTAGGCGGGGGAAGCACAGATACGCAGTATTTT
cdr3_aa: CASSLGGGSTDTQYF

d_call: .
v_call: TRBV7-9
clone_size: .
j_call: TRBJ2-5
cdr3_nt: TGTGCCAGCAGCTTAGATTGGGAGGAGAAGACCCAGTACTTC
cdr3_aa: CASSLDWEEKTQYF

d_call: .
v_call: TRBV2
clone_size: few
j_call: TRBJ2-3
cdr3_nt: TGTGCCAGCACCCAGACTAGGTCCACAGATACGCAGTATTTT
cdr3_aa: CASTQTRSTDTQYF

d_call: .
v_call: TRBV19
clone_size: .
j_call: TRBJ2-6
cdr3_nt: TGTGCCAGTAACCCAACAGGGTCTGGGGCCAACGTCCTGACTTTC
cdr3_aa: CASNPTGSGANVLTF

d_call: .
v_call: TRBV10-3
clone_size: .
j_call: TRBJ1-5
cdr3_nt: TGTGCCACCGCCGGGACACCCGATCAGCCCCAGCATTTT
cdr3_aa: CATAGTPDQPQHF

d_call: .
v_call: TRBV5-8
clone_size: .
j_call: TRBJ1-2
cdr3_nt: TGTGCCAGCAGCCTGGCCAGAAACTATGGCTACACCTTC
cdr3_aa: CASSLARNYGYTF

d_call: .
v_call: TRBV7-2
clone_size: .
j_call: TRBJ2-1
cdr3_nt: TGTGCCAGCAGCCTTGACGGGACAAGCTACAATGAGCAGTTCTTC
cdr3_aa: CASSLDGTSYNEQFF

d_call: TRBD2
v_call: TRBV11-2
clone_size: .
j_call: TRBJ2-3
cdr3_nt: TGTGCCAGCAGCCCCGGACTAGCTAGCACAGATACGCAGTATTTT
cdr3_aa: CASSPGLASTDTQYF

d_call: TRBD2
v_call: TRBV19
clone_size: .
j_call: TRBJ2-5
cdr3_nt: TGTGCCAGTAGTATCCCCCGGGGCGGGAGGCAACACAAAGAGACCCAGTACTTC
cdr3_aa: CASSIPRGGRQHKETQYF

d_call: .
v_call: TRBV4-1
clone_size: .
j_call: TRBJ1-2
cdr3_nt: TGCGCCAGCAGCCAAGATGTTTACGCGGAGATCTATGGCTACACCTTC
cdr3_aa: CASSQDVYAEIYGYTF

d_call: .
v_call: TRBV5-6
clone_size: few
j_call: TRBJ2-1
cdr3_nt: TGTGCCAGCAGCCCGGGACTGCTCTCCTACAATGAGCAGTTCTTC
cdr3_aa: CASSPGLLSYNEQFF

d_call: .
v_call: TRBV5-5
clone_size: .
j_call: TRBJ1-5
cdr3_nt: TGTGCCAGCAGCTTGGCGGGGAGTTCCCATCAGCCCCAGCATTTT
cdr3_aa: CASSLAGSSHQPQHF

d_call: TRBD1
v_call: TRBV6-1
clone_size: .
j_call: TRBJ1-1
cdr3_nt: TGTGCCAGCAGTTCCCGGGACAGGGATACTGAAGCTTTCTTT
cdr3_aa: CASSSRDRDTEAFF

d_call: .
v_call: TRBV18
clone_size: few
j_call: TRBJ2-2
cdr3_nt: TGTGCCAGCTCACCTAGGAGTTACACCGGGGAGCTGTTTTTT
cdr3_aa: CASSPRSYTGELFF

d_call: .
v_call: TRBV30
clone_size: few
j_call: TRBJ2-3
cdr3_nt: TGTGCCTGGAGTGTGTTGTCTTTAGATACGCAGTATTTT
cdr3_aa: CAWSVLSLDTQYF

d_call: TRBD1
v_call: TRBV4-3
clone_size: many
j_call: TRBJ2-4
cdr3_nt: TGCGCCAGCAGCCAACGTACTGGACAGGGGAACATTCAGTACTTC
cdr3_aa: CASSQRTGQGNIQYF

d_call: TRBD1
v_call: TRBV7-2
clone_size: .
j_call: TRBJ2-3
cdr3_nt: TGTGCCAGCAGCTTACGGGGACAGGGAGGTCGTGTTGATACGCAGTATTTT
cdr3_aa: CASSLRGQGGRVDTQYF

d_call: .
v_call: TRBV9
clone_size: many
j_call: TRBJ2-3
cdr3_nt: TGTGCCAGCAGGAAAGGGCAGGGGACAGATACGCAGTATTTT
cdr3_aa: CASRKGQGTDTQYF

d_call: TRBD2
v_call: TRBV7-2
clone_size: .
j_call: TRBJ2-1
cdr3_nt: TGTGCCAGCAGCACCGCCGGGACTAGCGGGAGCTATGAGCAGTTCTTC
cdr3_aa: CASSTAGTSGSYEQFF

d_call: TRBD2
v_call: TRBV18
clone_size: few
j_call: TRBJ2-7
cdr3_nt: TGTGCCAGCTCACGAACCGGCGGGACTAGCGGGAGCTACGAGCAGTACTTC
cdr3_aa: CASSRTGGTSGSYEQYF

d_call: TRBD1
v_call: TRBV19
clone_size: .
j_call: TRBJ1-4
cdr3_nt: TGTGCCAGTAGCGACAGGGGGCGAAATGAAAAACTGTTTTTT
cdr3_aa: CASSDRGRNEKLFF

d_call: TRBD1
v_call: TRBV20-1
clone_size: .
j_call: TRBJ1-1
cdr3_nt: TGCAGTCCACAGGGGAGTACTGAAGCTTTCTTT
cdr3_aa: CSPQGSTEAFF

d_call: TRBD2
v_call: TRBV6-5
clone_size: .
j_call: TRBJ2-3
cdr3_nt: TGTGCCAGCAGCTCTAAGACTAGCCCGGGTACGCAGTATTTT
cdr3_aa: CASSSKTSPGTQYF

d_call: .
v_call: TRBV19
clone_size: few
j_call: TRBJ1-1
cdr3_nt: TGTGCCAGTACCGGAGGCCTTTACGCTGAAGCTTTCTTT
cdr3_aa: CASTGGLYAEAFF

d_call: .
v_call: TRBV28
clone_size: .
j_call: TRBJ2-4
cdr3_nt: TGTGCCAGCAGTCCAACGGGACAAGGGGTGAACATTCAGTACTTC
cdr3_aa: CASSPTGQGVNIQYF

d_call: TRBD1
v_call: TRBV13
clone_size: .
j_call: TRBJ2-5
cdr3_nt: TGTGCCAGCAGCTCCAGCCCCGGGACAGAAAAAGAGACCCAGTACTTC
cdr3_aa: CASSSSPGTEKETQYF

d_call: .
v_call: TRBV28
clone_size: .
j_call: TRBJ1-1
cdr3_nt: TGTGCCAGCAGCCCCAGTCTGAACACTGAAGCTTTCTTT
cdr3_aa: CASSPSLNTEAFF

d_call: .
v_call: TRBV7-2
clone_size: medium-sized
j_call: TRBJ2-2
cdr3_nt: TGTGCCAGCACCCTCAGCGGTGCCGGGGAGCTGTTTTTT
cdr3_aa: CASTLSGAGELFF

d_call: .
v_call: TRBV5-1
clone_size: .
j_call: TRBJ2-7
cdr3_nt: TGCGCCAGCAGCTTGTCGCAGGGTAACTACGAGCAGTACTTC
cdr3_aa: CASSLSQGNYEQYF

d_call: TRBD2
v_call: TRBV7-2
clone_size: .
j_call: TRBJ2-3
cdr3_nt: TGTGCCAGCAGCACTCCGGGACTAGCGGGAGGTCCAGATACGCAGTATTTT
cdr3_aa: CASSTPGLAGGPDTQYF

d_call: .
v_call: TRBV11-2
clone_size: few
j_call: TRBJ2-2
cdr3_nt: TGTGCCAGCAGCTTTTGGAGCACGAACACCGGGGAGCTGTTTTTT
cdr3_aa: CASSFWSTNTGELFF

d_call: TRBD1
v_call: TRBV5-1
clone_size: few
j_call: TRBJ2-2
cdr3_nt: TGCGCCAGCACACAGGGGGAGAACACCGGGGAGCTGTTTTTT
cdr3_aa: CASTQGENTGELFF